The 17 T cell receptor beta chains below all came from one sample that was sequenced in a study of blood T cell dynamics during melanoma immunotherapy. Data came from immunoSEQ multiplex PCR; TCRdb stores just in-frame clones and leaves some out. The sample has approximately 15,000 clones, 86% seen once. The time point is: pre-treatment baseline. The specimen was blood, collected from a patient treated with checkpoint blockade. Every receptor here comes from a human donor with melanoma.

J is TRBJ2-3 and V is TRBV19; a possible D gene is TRBD1 (5 bases). The germline CDR1 and CDR2 sequences are LNHDA and SQIVND (reference sequence). Trimming took 3 bases from V and 4 from J, leaving 14 bases between them. The CDR3 loop spans 15 amino acids. CDR3 DNA sequence: TGTGCCAGTAGTATTGGGGCTCGCGGTCCAGATACGCAGTATTTT. Residues: CASSIGARGPDTQYF.

CDR3 region: CASSMSGRAGPNQPQHF. CDR3 bases: TGTGCCAGTAGTATGAGTGGGCGGGCAGGGCCAAATCAGCCCCAGCATTTT. V usage is TRBV19 and J usage is TRBJ1-5; D might be TRBD1 (5 bases). V shed 3 bases and J shed 4 bases, with 19 bases lying between them. Germline V gene sequence: CDR1 LNHDA, CDR2 SQIVND (reference sequence). The CDR3 contains 17 residues.

The V and J genes are TRBV5-1 and TRBJ2-1, with D unresolved. The CDR3 spans 11 residues. CDR1 is SGHRS, CDR2 YFSETQ, per germline. V gave up 4 bases and J gave up 7 bases, with 6 bases separating them. This chain's CDR3 is CASSEKNEQFF. The CDR3 coding sequence is TGCGCCAGCAGCGAAAAAAATGAGCAGTTCTTC.

The rearrangement links TRBV13 to TRBJ1-4, with D possibly matching TRBD1 (5 bases). The CDR3 contains 14 residues. Looked up from germline, CDR1 is PRHDT and CDR2 is FYEKMQ (reference sequence). The germline V and J ends were trimmed by 5 bases and 8 bases, with 15 bases remaining between them. The CDR3 loop is CASSRRGEGEKLFF. For the CDR3, the DNA is TGTGCCAGCAGCCGACGGGGGGAGGGGGAAAAACTGTTTTTT.

This clone appeared a single time. The chain joins TRBV7-2 to TRBJ2-5; 10 bases align to TRBD1. The J segment lost 5 bases and the V segment lost 3 bases, leaving 6 bases of the junction unmatched. Germline CDR1 and CDR2: SGHTA and FQGNSA. This CDR3 has 15 residues. The chain's CDR3 is CASSLGPGQGETQYF. CDR3 nucleotides: TGTGCCAGCAGCTTGGGACCGGGACAGGGGGAGACCCAGTACTTC.

The chain joins TRBV30 to TRBJ2-1; no firm D call. V dropped 1 base and J dropped 7 bases, with 11 bases sitting between them. Germline V gives CDR1 GTSNPN, CDR2 SVGIG (reference sequence). The CDR3 extends over 13 amino acids. The CDR3 loop reads CAWSGMLGNEQFF. The CDR3 region has the DNA TGTGCCTGGAGTGGGATGCTAGGGAATGAGCAGTTCTTC.

The chain is built from TRBV5-1 and TRBJ2-5; D gene unclear. V gave up 5 bases and J gave up 3 bases, with 5 bases separating them. In germline, CDR1 is SGHRS, CDR2 YFSETQ. The CDR3 has 11 residues. The CDR3 sequence is CASREEETQYF. CDR3 nucleotide sequence: TGCGCCAGCAGGGAAGAAGAGACCCAGTACTTC. Looking up the rest from reference TRBV5-1 and TRBJ2-5 gives the full variable domain: KAGVTQTPRYLIKTRGQQVTLSCSPISGHRSVSWYQQTPGQGLQFLFEYFSETQRNKGNFPGRFSGRQFSNSRSEMNVSTLELGDSALYLCASREEETQYFGPGTRLLVL.

The V gene is TRBV5-1, the J gene TRBJ2-1, with 15 positions matching TRBD2. Germline CDR1 SGHRS, CDR2 YFSETQ. There are 15 residues in the CDR3. V was clipped by 10 bases and J by 6 bases; unmatched bases: 8. CDR3 sequence: CAVGLAGGGGNEQFF. The CDR3 nucleotides read TGCGCCGTCGGACTAGCGGGAGGGGGCGGCAATGAGCAGTTCTTC.

This chain connects TRBV25-1 to TRBJ2-1; D not resolved. Germline V gene sequence: CDR1 MGHDK, CDR2 SYGVNS. The length of the CDR3 is 16 residues. Trimming stripped 1 base from V and 0 bases from J, with 10 bases between. The CDR3 nucleotides read TGTGCCAGCAGTGAATTGGGCGGCGACTCCTACAATGAGCAGTTCTTC. Encoded protein: CASSELGGDSYNEQFF.

In its sample, this clone was seen a few times. One junction end does not reproduce the germline sequence, and a read error may be involved. V usage is TRBV7-9 and J usage is TRBJ2-7; possible D gene TRBD1, 5 bases. The CDR3 totals 14 residues. Germline V gives CDR1 SEHNR, CDR2 FQNEAQ (reference sequence). In DNA, the CDR3 is TGTGCCAGCAGTTTAGGGGTCGGGTCCTACGAGCAGTACTTC. It codes for CASSLGVGSYEQYF.

This clone appeared a single time. The chain carries TRBV7-3 and TRBJ2-7, with D possibly being TRBD2 (7 bases). Germline assignment: CDR1 SGHTA and CDR2 FQGTGA. The CDR3 contains 16 residues. The ends were cut back, 5 bases at V and 3 bases at J, with 20 bases in the middle. DNA of the CDR3: TGTGCCAGCAGCCCCCAAGGGGGACTAACTAACTACGAGCAGTACTTC. Amino acids: CASSPQGGLTNYEQYF.

The chain links TRBV11-2 to TRBJ2-5, with D hard to call. The CDR3 consists of 11 residues. CDR1 and CDR2 from the germline V gene are SGHAT and FQNNGV. The V and J ends lost 4 bases and 7 bases respectively, with 7 bases between them. CDR3 residues: CASSSGPTQYF. The CDR3 DNA reads as TGTGCCAGCAGCTCCGGGCCGACCCAGTACTTC.

The rearrangement uses TRBV4-1 and TRBJ2-5, with D perhaps TRBD2 (7 bases). This CDR3 has 15 amino acids. Germline lookup yields CDR1 MGHRA and CDR2 YSYEKL. Trimming left V 4 bases short and J 5 bases short, with 17 bases between. The CDR3 is CASSREGRGHETQYF. CDR3 coding DNA: TGCGCCAGCAGCCGGGAAGGGCGGGGGCACGAGACCCAGTACTTC.

The V gene is TRBV30, the J gene TRBJ1-1; 7 bases fit TRBD1. CDR1 is GTSNPN and CDR2 is SVGIG in the germline V gene (reference sequence). The trim removed 5 bases at V and 1 base at J, leaving 4 bases unmatched. CDR3 length: 13 amino acids. The CDR3: CAWEGTANTEAFF. The CDR3 DNA reads TGTGCCTGGGAGGGGACAGCGAACACTGAAGCTTTCTTT.

This clone appeared once. The chain carries TRBV6-6 and TRBJ2-1, with D tentatively TRBD1 (6 bases). This CDR3 has 14 residues. V dropped 4 bases and J dropped 0 bases, with 7 bases sitting between them. CDR1 MNHNY and CDR2 SVGAGI come from the germline V gene (reference sequence). In DNA, the CDR3 is TGTGCCAGCAGTTCCAGGGGCTCCTACAATGAGCAGTTCTTC. Its protein product is CASSSRGSYNEQFF.

This clone was found a few times. The chain has TRBV6-6 and TRBJ1-5; 7 bases align to TRBD1. Germline loops: CDR1 MNHNY, CDR2 SVGAGI (reference sequence). The CDR3 runs 15 residues. With 6 bases clipped from V and 5 bases from J, the junction kept 10 bases outside the gene matches. The DNA for the CDR3 is TGTGCCAGCAGCTCCAACAGGGGAGGGGATCAGCCCCAGCATTTT. It codes for CASSSNRGGDQPQHF.

The V call is TRBV7-2, the J call TRBJ2-7; 9 bases line up with TRBD1. This CDR3 region has 17 residues. CDR1 SGHTA and CDR2 FQGNSA come from the germline V gene. V gave up 4 bases and J gave up 7 bases; unmatched junction bases: 17. Here the CDR3 reads CASSSERPGQGRIEQYF. The CDR3 coding sequence is TGTGCCAGCAGCTCGGAGAGGCCGGGACAGGGTCGGATTGAGCAGTACTTC. The complete variable domain, with remaining parts taken from reference TRBV7-2 and TRBJ2-7, reads GAGVSQSPSNKVTEKGKDVELRCDPISGHTALYWYRQSLGQGLEFLIYFQGNSAPDKSGLPSDRFSAERTGGSVSTLTIQRTQQEDSAVYLCASSSERPGQGRIEQYFGPGTRLTVT.